This T cell receptor beta chain stems from a study of blood T cell repertoires in COVID-19. TCRdb's copy holds only in-frame clones and misses some; the assay was immunoSEQ multiplex PCR. The sample has 45,000 to 60,000 clones; roughly 84% are singletons. V lost 4 bases, J lost 5 bases, and 7 bases stayed unmatched. CDR1 and CDR2 (germline): KGHDR, SFDVKD. This CDR3 has 17 amino acids. This TCR derives from a man aged 80 or over with COVID-19, enrolled during active disease. The sequenced material came from peripheral blood. The chain has TRBV24-1 and TRBJ1-4, with TRBD1 identical over 12 bases. CDR3 in amino acids: CATSDPGQGASNEKLFF. CDR3 coding DNA: TGTGCCACCAGTGACCCGGGACAGGGGGCTTCAAATGAAAAACTGTTTTTT.